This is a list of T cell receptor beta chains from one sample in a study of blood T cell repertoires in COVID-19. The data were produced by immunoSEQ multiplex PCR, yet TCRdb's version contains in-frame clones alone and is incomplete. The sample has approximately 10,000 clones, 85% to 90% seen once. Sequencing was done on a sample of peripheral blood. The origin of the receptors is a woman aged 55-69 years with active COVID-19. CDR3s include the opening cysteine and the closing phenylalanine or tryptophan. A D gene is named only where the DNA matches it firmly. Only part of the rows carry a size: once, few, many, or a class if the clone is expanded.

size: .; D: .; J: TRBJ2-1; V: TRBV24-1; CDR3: CATSDPRGGDYNEQFF; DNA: TGTGCCACCAGTGACCCCCGGGGTGGAGACTACAATGAGCAGTTCTTC
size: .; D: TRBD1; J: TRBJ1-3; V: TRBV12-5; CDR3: CASGRDSHSGNTIYF; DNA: TGTGCTAGTGGGAGGGACAGCCACTCTGGAAACACCATATATTTT
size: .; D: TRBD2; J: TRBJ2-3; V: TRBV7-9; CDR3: CASSPLRTSGATSTDTQYF; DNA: TGTGCCAGCAGCCCCCTACGGACTAGCGGGGCCACTAGCACAGATACGCAGTATTTT
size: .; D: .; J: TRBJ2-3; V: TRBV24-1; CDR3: CATSDITAYTQYF; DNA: TGTGCCACCAGTGACATAACAGCCTATACGCAGTATTTT
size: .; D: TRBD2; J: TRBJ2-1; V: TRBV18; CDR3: CASSRLTSGEESYNEQFF; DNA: TGTGCCAGCTCGCGATTGACTAGCGGGGAGGAATCCTACAATGAGCAGTTCTTC
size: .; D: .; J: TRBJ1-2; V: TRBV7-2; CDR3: CASSLGPVYGYTF; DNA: TGTGCCAGCAGCTTAGGGCCCGTTTATGGCTACACCTTC
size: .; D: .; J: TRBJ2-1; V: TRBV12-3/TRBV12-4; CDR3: CASSSGRLNEQFF; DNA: TGTGCCAGCTCCTCAGGGAGGTTGAATGAGCAGTTCTTC
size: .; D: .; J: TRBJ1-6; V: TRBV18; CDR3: CASSPGLINSPLHF; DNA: TGTGCCAGCTCACCCGGACTCATAAATTCACCCCTCCACTTT
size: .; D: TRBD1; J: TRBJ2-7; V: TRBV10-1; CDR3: CASTRGLEGDEQYF; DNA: TGCGCCAGCACGAGGGGGCTAGAGGGAGACGAGCAGTACTTC
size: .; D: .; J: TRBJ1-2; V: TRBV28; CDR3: CASSFNDYGYTF; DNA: TGTGCCAGCAGTTTTAATGACTATGGCTACACCTTC
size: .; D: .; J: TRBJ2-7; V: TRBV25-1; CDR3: CASRRGGEQYF; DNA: TGTGCCAGCAGGCGGGGCGGCGAGCAGTACTTC
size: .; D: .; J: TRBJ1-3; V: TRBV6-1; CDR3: CASSERGAHTIYF; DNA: TGTGCCAGCAGTGAACGCGGGGCCCACACCATATATTTT
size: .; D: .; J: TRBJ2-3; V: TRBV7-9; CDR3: CALPRGDTQYF; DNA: TGTGCCCTCCCCAGGGGAGATACGCAGTATTTT
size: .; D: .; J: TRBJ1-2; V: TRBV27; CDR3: CASSLSARVYGYTF; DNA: TGTGCCAGCAGTTTATCCGCCAGGGTCTATGGCTACACCTTC
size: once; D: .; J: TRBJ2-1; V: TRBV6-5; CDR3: CASSPRAGEQFF; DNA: TGTGCCAGCAGTCCCCGGGCGGGTGAGCAGTTCTTC
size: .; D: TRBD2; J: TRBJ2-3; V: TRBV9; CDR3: CASSTRLAGADTQYF; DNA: TGTGCCAGCAGCACCCGACTAGCCGGTGCAGATACGCAGTATTTT
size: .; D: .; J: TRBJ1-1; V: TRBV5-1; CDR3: CASSLGGGGTEAFF; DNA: TGCGCCAGCAGCTTGGGAGGGGGTGGGACTGAAGCTTTCTTT
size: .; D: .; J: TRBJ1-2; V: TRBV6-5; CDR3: CASSYEEGGYTF; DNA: TGTGCCAGCAGTTACGAGGAGGGCGGCTACACCTTC
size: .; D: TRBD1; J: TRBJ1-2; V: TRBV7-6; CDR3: CASSPRGGTGRGYTF; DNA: TGTGCCAGCAGCCCTAGGGGTGGGACAGGGAGAGGCTACACCTTC
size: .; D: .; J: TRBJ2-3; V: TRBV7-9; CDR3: CASRGQLHESTDTQYF; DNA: TGTGCCAGCAGAGGACAGCTCCATGAGAGCACAGATACGCAGTATTTT
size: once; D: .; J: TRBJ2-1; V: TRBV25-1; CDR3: CASSQTGGQEQFF; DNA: TGTGCCAGCAGCCAGACAGGAGGACAGGAGCAGTTCTTC
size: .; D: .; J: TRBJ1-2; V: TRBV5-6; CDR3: CASSLSAGRANYGYTF; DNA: TGTGCCAGCAGCCTGAGCGCGGGGAGGGCTAACTATGGCTACACCTTC
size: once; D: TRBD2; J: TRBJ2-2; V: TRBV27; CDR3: CASSLTPGLAVLLGTGELFF; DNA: TGTGCCAGCAGTTTAACTCCGGGACTAGCGGTGCTACTGGGGACCGGGGAGCTGTTTTTT
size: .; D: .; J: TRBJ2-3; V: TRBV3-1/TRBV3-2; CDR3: CASSQAGVPDTQYF; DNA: TGTGCCAGCAGCCAAGCGGGAGTCCCAGATACGCAGTATTTT
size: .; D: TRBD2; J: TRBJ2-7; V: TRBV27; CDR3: CASGTATSGRYEQYF; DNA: TGTGCCAGCGGGACGGCGACTAGCGGGAGATACGAGCAGTACTTC
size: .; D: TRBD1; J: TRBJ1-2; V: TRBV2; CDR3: CASGDSYGYTF; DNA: TGTGCCAGTGGGGACAGCTATGGCTACACCTTC
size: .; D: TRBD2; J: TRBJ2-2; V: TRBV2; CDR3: CASELAGGLDTGELFF; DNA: TGTGCCAGCGAACTAGCGGGGGGGCTCGACACCGGGGAGCTGTTTTTT
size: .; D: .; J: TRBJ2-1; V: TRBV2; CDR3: CASSEFIQGSGNEQFF; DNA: TGTGCCAGCAGTGAATTTATTCAGGGGTCTGGGAATGAGCAGTTCTTC
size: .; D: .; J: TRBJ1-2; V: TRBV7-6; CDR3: CASSQGAGSFYGYTF; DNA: TGTGCCAGCAGCCAAGGGGCCGGCAGCTTCTATGGCTACACCTTC
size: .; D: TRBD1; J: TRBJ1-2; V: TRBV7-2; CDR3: CASSRGTEDGYTF; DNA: TGTGCCAGCAGCAGAGGGACAGAGGATGGCTACACCTTC
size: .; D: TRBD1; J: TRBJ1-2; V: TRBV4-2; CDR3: CASRKTGGDYGYTF; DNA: TGTGCCAGCAGAAAAACAGGGGGCGACTATGGCTACACCTTC
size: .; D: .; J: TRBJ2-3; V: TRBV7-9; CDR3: CASSFSSTDTQYF; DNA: TGTGCCAGCAGCTTTAGTAGCACAGATACGCAGTATTTT
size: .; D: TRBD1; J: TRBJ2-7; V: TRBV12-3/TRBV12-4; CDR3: CASSPTGAEQYF; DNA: TGTGCCAGCAGTCCGACAGGGGCCGAGCAGTACTTC
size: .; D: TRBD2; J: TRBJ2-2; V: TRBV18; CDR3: CASSPRVAGADTGELFF; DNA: TGTGCCAGCTCACCCCGCGTAGCGGGGGCCGACACCGGGGAGCTGTTTTTT
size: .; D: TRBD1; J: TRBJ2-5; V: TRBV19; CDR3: CASSISQGAQETQYF; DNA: TGTGCCAGTAGTATATCACAGGGGGCTCAGGAGACCCAGTACTTC
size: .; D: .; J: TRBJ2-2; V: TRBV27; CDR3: CASSPMGGTGGELFF; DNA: TGTGCCAGCAGTCCAATGGGGGGAACGGGCGGGGAGCTGTTTTTT
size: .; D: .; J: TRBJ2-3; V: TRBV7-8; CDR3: CASSSSVTQYF; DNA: TGTGCCAGCAGCTCCAGTGTTACGCAGTATTTT
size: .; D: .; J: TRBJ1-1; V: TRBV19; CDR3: CASSIDSPSGVGGDTEAFF; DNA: TGTGCCAGTAGTATAGATTCCCCCTCGGGCGTGGGGGGTGACACTGAAGCTTTCTTT
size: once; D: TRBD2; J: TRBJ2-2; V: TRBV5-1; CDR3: CASSLNFSGRKVGELFF; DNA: TGCGCCAGCAGCTTGAACTTTAGCGGGAGAAAAGTCGGGGAGCTGTTTTTT
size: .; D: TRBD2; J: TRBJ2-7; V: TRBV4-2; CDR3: CASSQDRLLAGGDYEQYF; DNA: TGTGCCAGCAGCCAAGACCGCCTACTAGCGGGAGGAGACTACGAGCAGTACTTC
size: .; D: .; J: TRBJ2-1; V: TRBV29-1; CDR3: CSGVGSGNYNEQFF; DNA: TGCAGCGGCGTAGGAAGCGGCAACTACAATGAGCAGTTCTTC
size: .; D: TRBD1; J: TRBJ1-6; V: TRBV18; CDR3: CASSPLQGAGSPLHF; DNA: TGTGCCAGCTCACCATTACAGGGGGCAGGTTCACCCCTCCACTTT
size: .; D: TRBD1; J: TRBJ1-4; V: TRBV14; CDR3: CASSRRDPGTGKVKEEKLFF; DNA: TGTGCCAGCAGCCGCCGAGATCCCGGGACAGGGAAGGTAAAAGAAGAAAAACTGTTTTTT
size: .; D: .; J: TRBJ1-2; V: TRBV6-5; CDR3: CASSYYSGMDGYTF; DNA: TGTGCCAGCAGTTACTATTCAGGGATGGATGGCTACACCTTC
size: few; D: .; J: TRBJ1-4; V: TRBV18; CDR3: CASSWDFNEKLFF; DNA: TGTGCCAGCTCTTGGGACTTCAATGAAAAACTGTTTTTT